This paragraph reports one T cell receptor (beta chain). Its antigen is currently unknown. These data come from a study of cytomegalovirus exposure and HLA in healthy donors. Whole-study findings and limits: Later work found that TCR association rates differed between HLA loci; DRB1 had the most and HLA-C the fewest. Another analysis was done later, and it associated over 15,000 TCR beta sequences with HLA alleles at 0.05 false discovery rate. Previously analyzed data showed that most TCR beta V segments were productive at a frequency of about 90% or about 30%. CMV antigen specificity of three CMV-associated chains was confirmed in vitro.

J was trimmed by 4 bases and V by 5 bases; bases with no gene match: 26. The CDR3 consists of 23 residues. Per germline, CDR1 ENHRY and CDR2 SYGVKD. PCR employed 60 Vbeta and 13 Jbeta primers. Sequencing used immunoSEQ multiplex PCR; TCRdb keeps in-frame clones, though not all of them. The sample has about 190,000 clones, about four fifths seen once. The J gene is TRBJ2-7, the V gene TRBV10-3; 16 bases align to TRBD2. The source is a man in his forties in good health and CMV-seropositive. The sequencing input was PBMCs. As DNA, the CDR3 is TGTGCCATCAGTACCGGTGGGGCCGGGACTAGCGGGAGGGCCCGGGGGTCAACTTACGAGCAGTACTTC. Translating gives CAISTGGAGTSGRARGSTYEQYF.